These T cell receptor beta chains were read from a single sample in a study of vaccination effects on CD4 cells after COVID-19. No antigens are known for them. Clones were sequenced by immunoSEQ multiplex PCR, and TCRdb holds only the in-frame ones, with some missing. In the table there are 35,000 to 55,000 clones, around three quarters of which are singletons. The sample in question was CD4+ T cells from PBMCs cultured with SARS-CoV-2 spike peptides, obtained before COVID-19 vaccination. The receptor source for this set is a human donor who received a COVID-19 vaccine. CDR3s include the opening cysteine and the closing phenylalanine or tryptophan. The order of the fields is D gene, V gene, J gene, clone size, CDR3 DNA, CDR3 protein. D genes are given only for firm matches. Clone size is given for some rows only: seen once, a few or many times, or a class if the clone is expanded.

TRBD1	TRBV19	TRBJ1-4	few	TGTGCCAGTAGTAGCCGGGACAGCTTTGCAACTAATGAAAAACTGTTTTTT	CASSSRDSFATNEKLFF
-	TRBV13	TRBJ1-1	-	TGTGCCAGCAGCCCGGACCTAATGAACACTGAAGCTTTCTTT	CASSPDLMNTEAFF
-	TRBV3-1/TRBV3-2	TRBJ1-5	-	TGTGCCAGCAGCCATCCCTCGCATTTT	CASSHPSHF
-	TRBV3-1/TRBV3-2	TRBJ1-6	-	TGTGCCAGCAGCCAGTCGGGGGCCAATAATTCACCCCTCCACTTT	CASSQSGANNSPLHF
-	TRBV9	TRBJ1-3	-	TGTGCCAGCAGCGTAGGAGGGACCGCGAGCACCATATATTTT	CASSVGGTASTIYF
-	TRBV30	TRBJ1-4	-	TGTGCCTGGAGTGTACCCCCGACCCGATCAACTAATGAAAAACTGTTTTTT	CAWSVPPTRSTNEKLFF
-	TRBV6-2/TRBV6-3	TRBJ1-5	-	TGTGCCAGCAGTTACCAAAAATTGGGCAGGGTGAGCAATCAGCCCCAGCATTTT	CASSYQKLGRVSNQPQHF
TRBD1	TRBV10-1	TRBJ2-1	-	TGCGCCAGCAGTCGATCCGCGGGACAGGTCATCTACAATGAGCAGTTCTTC	CASSRSAGQVIYNEQFF
-	TRBV6-2/TRBV6-3	TRBJ1-1	-	TGTGCCAGCAGTTACCTTTGGGGTACTGAAGCTTTCTTT	CASSYLWGTEAFF
TRBD1	TRBV30	TRBJ1-4	few	TGTGCCTGGTCCCCCACAGGGGCTAATGAAAAACTGTTTTTT	CAWSPTGANEKLFF
-	TRBV2	TRBJ1-3	-	TGTGCCAGCAGTGGACTCAGAGTATCTGGAAACACCATATATTTT	CASSGLRVSGNTIYF
TRBD1	TRBV5-6	TRBJ1-6	-	TGTGCCAGCAGAACCGGGACAGAGTCTCTCTCCTATAATTCACCCCTCCACTTT	CASRTGTESLSYNSPLHF
-	TRBV19	TRBJ2-2	-	TGTGCCAGTAGGACCGGGACACTGAACACCGGGGAGCTGTTTTTT	CASRTGTLNTGELFF
-	TRBV5-6	TRBJ2-3	-	TGTGCCAGCAGCTTGAGTGCAGGTAGCACAGATACGCAGTATTTT	CASSLSAGSTDTQYF
TRBD1	TRBV2	TRBJ2-5	-	TGTGCCAGACGACAGGGTGGAGAGACCCAGTACTTC	CARRQGGETQYF
-	TRBV5-8	TRBJ1-5	-	TGTGCCAGCAGCACTTCAGGGACGGGCAATCAGCCCCAGCATTTT	CASSTSGTGNQPQHF
TRBD2	TRBV24-1	TRBJ2-3	-	TGTGCCACCAGTGACCCGAGACGGGGGGACACAGATACGCAGTATTTT	CATSDPRRGDTDTQYF
TRBD1	TRBV5-1	TRBJ1-2	-	TGCGCCAGCAGCCCCGGGACAGGGGAAAGGGGCTACACCTTC	CASSPGTGERGYTF
-	TRBV5-1	TRBJ1-4	-	TGCGCCAGCAGGATTGGCAGGGGACGTGAAAAACTGTTTTTT	CASRIGRGREKLFF
TRBD1	TRBV7-3	TRBJ2-5	-	TGTGCCAGCAGCTCGGGAAGACAGGGAAACGGAGTAGAGACCCAGTACTTC	CASSSGRQGNGVETQYF
-	TRBV21-1	TRBJ1-3	-	TGTGCCAGCAGCAAAGTCCGAGGCCGAAACACCATATATTTT	CASSKVRGRNTIYF
-	TRBV30	TRBJ1-1	-	TGTGCCTGGAGTTATGGGCAGATCATGAACACTGAAGCTTTCTTT	CAWSYGQIMNTEAFF
TRBD2	TRBV6-5	TRBJ2-3	-	TGTGCCAGCAGTTACTCACGGGGGGGCACAGATACGCAGTATTTT	CASSYSRGGTDTQYF
TRBD2	TRBV7-2	TRBJ2-3	-	TGTGCCAGCAGCTTTAGCGGGGGGCGGACAGATACGCAGTATTTT	CASSFSGGRTDTQYF
-	TRBV2	TRBJ2-3	-	TGTGCCAGCAGTCCACCCCCCATGAGGACTAGCACAGATACGCAGTATTTT	CASSPPPMRTSTDTQYF
TRBD1	TRBV7-3	TRBJ1-2	-	TGTGCCAGCAGCTTACGACAGGGTAGTGGCTACACCTTC	CASSLRQGSGYTF
TRBD1	TRBV29-1	TRBJ2-3	-	TGCAGCGTTGCCTCTTATTCAGGGGGAATAGATACGCAGTATTTT	CSVASYSGGIDTQYF
-	TRBV5-1	TRBJ2-6	-	TGCGCCAGCAGCTTGGTCCCCTCTGGGGCCAACGTCCTGACTTTC	CASSLVPSGANVLTF
TRBD1	TRBV7-3	TRBJ1-2	-	TGTGCCAGCAGCTTAGCTCCCGGGACAGTCGGCTACACCTTC	CASSLAPGTVGYTF